Listed below are T cell receptor beta chains from one sample, sequenced in a study of cytomegalovirus exposure and HLA in healthy donors. Using immunoSEQ multiplex PCR, the repertoire was profiled, and TCRdb retains in-frame clones only, with some absent. This table holds some 100,000 clones, 80% to 90% found once. Sequencing was performed on PBMCs. These receptor sequences come from a woman aged 18-29 years in good health and CMV-seronegative. Each CDR3 is given with its conserved first and last residue. The D gene is left open where the match is weak. The size field is filled for only some rows; it gives once, few, many or a size class.

V	size	D	J	DNA	CDR3
TRBV28	.	.	TRBJ1-4	TGTGCCAGCAGTTCAGGGCCGGGTAATGAAAAACTGTTTTTT	CASSSGPGNEKLFF
TRBV6-5	.	.	TRBJ2-7	TGTGCCAGCAGTTACTCACCCAGGGCCTACGAGCAGTACTTC	CASSYSPRAYEQYF
TRBV6-1	few	TRBD1	TRBJ1-1	TGTGCCAGCAAAACCGGACAGGGTGACACTGAAGCTTTCTTT	CASKTGQGDTEAFF
TRBV10-3	.	TRBD1	TRBJ1-2	TGTGCCATCAGTGAGGGACAGGGGTATGGCTACACCTTC	CAISEGQGYGYTF
TRBV7-9	.	TRBD2	TRBJ2-1	TGTGCCAGCAGCTTAATATCCCTAGCGGTCGACAATGAGCAGTTCTTC	CASSLISLAVDNEQFF
TRBV19	.	TRBD1	TRBJ2-2	TGTGCCAGTAGTTGGGGGACAGGTAACACCGGGGAGCTGTTTTTT	CASSWGTGNTGELFF
TRBV30	.	TRBD2	TRBJ2-7	TGTGCCTGGATGCTACCGGGACTAGATCCCTCCTACGAGCAGTACTTC	CAWMLPGLDPSYEQYF
TRBV7-3	.	TRBD2	TRBJ2-1	TGTGCCAGCAGCTCCTCTGGGGGTCTAGCGGGAGTGGGTGGTGAGCAGTTCTTC	CASSSSGGLAGVGGEQFF
TRBV7-9	.	TRBD1	TRBJ2-1	TGTGCCAGCAGCACCGGGACAGGGCTAGTGGGGTACAATGAGCAGTTCTTC	CASSTGTGLVGYNEQFF
TRBV7-8	once	.	TRBJ1-3	TGTGCCAGCAGCCCCCCTTTGGGAAACACCATATATTTT	CASSPPLGNTIYF
TRBV4-1	.	.	TRBJ2-1	TGCGCCAGCAGCTTAACAGGGAGCGGTAGCTCCTACAATGAGCAGTTCTTC	CASSLTGSGSSYNEQFF
TRBV9	.	.	TRBJ2-2	TGTGCCAGCAGCCCTCTCGGGACTTCGGGCAGCCTGAACACCGGGGAGCTGTTTTTT	CASSPLGTSGSLNTGELFF
TRBV2	.	.	TRBJ2-7	TGTGCCAGCAGTGACACACAGAGCTCCTACGAGCAGTACTTC	CASSDTQSSYEQYF
TRBV28	few	.	TRBJ2-1	TGTGCCAGCCAAATACAGGGCCCCTTTTTCGATGAGCAGTTCTTC	CASQIQGPFFDEQFF
TRBV6-1	.	TRBD2	TRBJ2-7	TGTGCCAGCAGTGAAGTCGGGGGGAGGGGTGAGCAGTACTTC	CASSEVGGRGEQYF
TRBV30	.	.	TRBJ1-2	TGTGCCTGGAGGGAGTATGGCTACACCTTC	CAWREYGYTF
TRBV6-5	.	TRBD1	TRBJ2-6	TGTGCCAGCAGCGAACAGGGGGCTGGGGCCAACGTCCTGACTTTC	CASSEQGAGANVLTF
TRBV2	.	TRBD1	TRBJ2-7	TGTGCCAGCAGCTCTCCGGGACAGGGAGCCTACGAGCAGTACTTC	CASSSPGQGAYEQYF
TRBV6-1	.	.	TRBJ2-2	TGTGCCAGCACCGGCGGGAACACCGGGGAGCTGTTTTTT	CASTGGNTGELFF
TRBV29-1	.	TRBD1	TRBJ1-5	TGCAGCGTCGGGACAGGGGGGAGCAATCAGCCCCAGCATTTT	CSVGTGGSNQPQHF
TRBV27	.	.	TRBJ2-2	TGTGCCAGCAGTTTTTCGGGGTACACCGGGGAGCTGTTTTTT	CASSFSGYTGELFF
TRBV7-9	.	.	TRBJ1-1	TGTTCCAGCAGCTCGTGGGTCGGGTTGAACACTGAAGCTTTCTTT	CSSSSWVGLNTEAFF
TRBV27	.	.	TRBJ2-5	TGTGCCAGCAGTTCAGACTTACGACAGGCTATCGGGGAGAGACCCCAGTACTTC	CASSSDLRQAIGERPQYF
TRBV7-9	.	TRBD2	TRBJ2-5	TGTGCCAGCAGCGGGTGGGGACTAGCGGGCGTGTACCAAGAGACCCAGTACTTC	CASSGWGLAGVYQETQYF
TRBV5-1	.	TRBD2	TRBJ2-2	TGCGCCAGCAGTTATACCCCCGCCGGGACTAGCGTACGCGGGGAGCTGTTTTTT	CASSYTPAGTSVRGELFF
TRBV30	.	.	TRBJ2-1	TGTGCCTGGAGTGTTCAGCTGGGCTTTAATGAGCAGTTCTTC	CAWSVQLGFNEQFF
TRBV18	.	.	TRBJ2-7	TGTGCCAGCTCACCGGGACACAGCTACGAGCAGTACTTC	CASSPGHSYEQYF
TRBV6-1	.	.	TRBJ1-6	TGTGCCAGCAGTGACGGGGCCTATAATTCACCCCTCCACTTT	CASSDGAYNSPLHF
TRBV7-3	once	TRBD1	TRBJ2-3	TGTGCCAGCAGCAAGGGGGACAGGGGAGGGCATACGCAGTATTTT	CASSKGDRGGHTQYF
TRBV28	.	.	TRBJ1-5	TGTGCCAGCACCTTGAGCCGGGAGACCAATCAGCCCCAGCATTTT	CASTLSRETNQPQHF
TRBV15	.	.	TRBJ2-3	TGTGCCACCGAAAGCAGCGGATCCCTAGATACGCAGTATTTT	CATESSGSLDTQYF
TRBV15	.	TRBD2	TRBJ2-3	TGTGCCACCAGCAGACACGGGGGGGCACTCTCAGATACGCAGTATTTT	CATSRHGGALSDTQYF